This record looks at one T cell receptor (beta chain) sequence and its context. Its antigen remains unidentified. Germline V gene lookup returns CDR1 SGHTA and CDR2 FQGNSA. The CDR3 runs 13 residues. V shed 2 bases and J shed 5 bases, with 7 bases lying between them. Full-length variable regions came from constant-region reverse primers plus semi-nested Nested Universal Primer A PCR. TCRdb reprocessed the 5' RACE reads via MiXCR and lists one record per CDR3 protein. The sample carries over 10,000 distinct CDR3 sequences, roughly half recorded once. Study outcomes and limitations: Greatest tumor Treg TCR overlap was with tumor naive CD4+ cells. The TCR gene usage of tumor memory CD4+ T cells clustered together with blood and lymph node memory CD4+ cells and with lymph node naive CD4+ cells. Larger-cohort validation covered only one TCR beta V-J rearrangement.

Cells sorted as Tregs were CD4+, CD25+ and CD127-/low. The source is a female donor with breast cancer. The V and J genes are TRBV7-2 and TRBJ2-1, with D unclear. Sequencing input: tumor-infiltrating Tregs sorted from the breast tumor. DNA for the CDR3: TGTGCCAGCAGCTTAAGAGATAACAATGAGCAGTTCTTC. It yields the protein CASSLRDNNEQFF.